The 28 T cell receptor beta chains below come from one sample, sequenced in a study of regulatory T cells in long-lasting Graves disease. With iRepertoire HTBI primers and Arm-PCR of CDR3 regions, TCR beta libraries were built. TCRdb independently ran MiXCR on the multiplex PCR reads; one entry per CDR3 protein. The repertoire includes 410,000 or so distinct CDR3 sequences, approximately 15% of them detected once, and over 15% sits in the top ten. Time point given: newly diagnosed GD, antithyroid drugs for less than 3 months. The TCR library was made from RNA that had been extracted from PBMCs in TRIzol. This sample also appeared in a second study, on T cells in Graves' hyperthyroidism and ophthalmopathy.

Sequencing used peripheral blood mononuclear cells (PBMCs), obtained at new diagnosis, from a patient treated with antithyroid drugs. The receptors here all came from a woman aged 25 to 39 with Graves disease.

This clonotype was picked up many times. The chain uses TRBV6-2 or TRBV6-3 and TRBJ1-2; TRBD1 agrees at 12 bases. Germline V CDR1 and CDR2: MNHEY, SVGEGT. The CDR3 spans 19 residues. V trimming: 5 bases; J trimming: 4 bases; junction bases outside the gene matches: 17. The CDR3: CASSPGQGALLGELYGYTF. The CDR3 nucleotides read TGTGCCAGCAGTCCGGGACAGGGGGCCCTGCTGGGCGAACTCTATGGCTACACCTTC.

This clonotype was recorded many times. This chain connects TRBV25-1 to TRBJ2-3, with D possibly being TRBD2 (6 bases). CDR1 and CDR2 from the germline V gene are MGHDK and SYGVNS. This CDR3 is built from 13 residues. The germline V and J ends were trimmed by 4 bases and 3 bases, with 8 bases remaining between them. The CDR3 bases are TGTGCCAGCAGTGGTAGCGGTACAGATACGCAGTATTTT. Translated: CASSGSGTDTQYF.

J is TRBJ2-3 and V is TRBV10-1; 11 positions agree with TRBD2. The germline gives CDR1 WNHNN, CDR2 SYGVQD (reference sequence). J was trimmed by 0 bases and V by 2 bases; bases with no gene match: 7. This CDR3 spans 18 amino acids. The CDR3 nucleotides are TGCGCCAGCAGTGAGACGGTAGCGGGAGGGGCTAGCACAGATACGCAGTATTTT. Amino acid sequence: CASSETVAGGASTDTQYF.

This clonotype was recorded at least ten times. CDR3 nucleotides: TGTGCCAGCAGCTCGGGACAGATTAACTATGGCTACACCTTC. Translation: CASSSGQINYGYTF. The genes are TRBV7-9 and TRBJ1-2; 7 bases are shared with TRBD1. The CDR3 extends over 14 amino acids. With 4 bases clipped from V and 1 base from J, the junction kept 3 bases outside the gene matches. Germline values: CDR1 SEHNR, CDR2 FQNEAQ (reference sequence).

This clonotype was seen at least ten times. V and J are TRBV5-1 and TRBJ2-1, with 7 bases identical to TRBD2. The V gene end was trimmed by 3 bases and the J gene end by 10 bases; junction bases not matched to a gene: 22. The CDR3 loop spans 18 amino acids. CDR1 is SGHRS and CDR2 is YFSETQ in the germline V gene. Here the CDR3 reads CASSSRPVIAGSPGEQFF. The CDR3 DNA reads as TGCGCCAGCAGCTCGCGGCCGGTTATAGCGGGCTCTCCAGGCGAGCAGTTCTTC.

This clonotype was seen once. J is TRBJ2-1 and V is TRBV30; D unclear. Looked up from germline, CDR1 is GTSNPN and CDR2 is SVGIG (reference sequence). The CDR3 has 14 residues. V lost 2 bases and J 1 base, leaving 9 bases between the germline ends. The CDR3 reads CAWSRMGSYNEQFF. As DNA, the CDR3 is TGTGCCTGGAGTCGAATGGGGTCCTACAATGAGCAGTTCTTC.

V usage is TRBV3-1 and J usage is TRBJ2-1, with 7 bases fitting TRBD2. Looked up from germline, CDR1 is LGHDT and CDR2 is YNNKEL (reference sequence). The ends lost 1 base at V and 9 bases at J; junction bases unmatched: 3. This CDR3 comprises 13 residues. The CDR3 coding sequence is TGTGCCAGCAGCCAAGGGACTAGGACTGAGCAGTTCTTC. Its protein is CASSQGTRTEQFF.

This clonotype was detected many times. This sequence joins TRBV12-3 or TRBV12-4 and TRBJ2-1; 7 positions match TRBD1. The CDR3 is made up of 13 amino acids. J lost 9 bases, V lost 3 bases, and 5 bases had no gene match. DNA for the CDR3: TGTGCCAGCAGTTTGACAGGGTTGGGTGAGCAGTTCTTC. This gives the protein CASSLTGLGEQFF.

This clonotype has a count of ten or more. The gene calls are TRBV9 and TRBJ1-1; weak D call: TRBD1 (6 bases). The CDR3 runs 17 residues. CDR1 and CDR2 (germline): SGDLS, YYNGEE. Trimming stripped 0 bases from V and 7 bases from J, with 22 bases between. The CDR3 sequence is CASSVEGGLVGVNEAFF. CDR3 DNA: TGTGCCAGCAGCGTAGAGGGGGGGTTGGTCGGGGTTAATGAAGCTTTCTTT.

At least ten counts were recorded for this clonotype. The chain carries TRBV11-2 and TRBJ2-5; D not certain. Per germline, CDR1 SGHAT and CDR2 FQNNGV. The CDR3 contains 16 residues. Trimming removed 0 bases from V and 2 bases from J, with 13 bases in between. CDR3 DNA sequence: TGTGCCAGCAGCTTAGAGTTTGGCTGGCGACAAGAGACCCAGTACTTC. It yields the protein CASSLEFGWRQETQYF.

In this sample, this clonotype turned up many times. This chain links TRBV27 with TRBJ1-5; no definite D call. This CDR3 contains 15 residues. The V gene lost 6 bases and the J gene lost 4 bases, with 16 bases spanning the gap. Germline loops: CDR1 MNHEY, CDR2 SMNVEV (reference sequence). The CDR3 DNA sequence: TGTGCCAGCAGCATAGGAAAGGCTTTGAATCAGCCCCAGCATTTT. Translating it yields CASSIGKALNQPQHF.

The sample holds many counts of this clonotype. The chain has TRBV13 and TRBJ2-7; 9 bases agree with TRBD1. CDR1 and CDR2 (germline): PRHDT, FYEKMQ (reference sequence). The CDR3 extends over 16 amino acids. The V and J ends lost 5 bases and 4 bases, in that order; junction bases with no gene match: 12. CDR3 region: CASSPQYGTGMYEQYF. In DNA, the CDR3 is TGTGCCAGCAGCCCGCAGTACGGGACAGGGATGTACGAGCAGTACTTC.

This clonotype was seen at least ten times. V gene TRBV5-1 combines with J gene TRBJ2-1, with 11 nucleotides matching TRBD1. Germline CDR1 SGHRS, CDR2 YFSETQ. This CDR3 has 13 amino acids. The V segment lost 7 bases and the J segment 15 bases; nucleotides outside the gene matches: 12. The CDR3 reads CASARTGGAPGFF. The CDR3 DNA follows: TGCGCCAGCGCCCGGACAGGGGGCGCCCCGGGGTTCTTC.

In this sample, this clonotype turned up many times. The chain recombines TRBV5-4 with TRBJ1-2; D may be TRBD1 (5 bases). Between the trimmed V and J ends, which lost 6 bases and 2 bases, there was a span of 17 bases. This CDR3 has 15 amino acids. Germline CDR1 and CDR2: SGHNT and YYREEE (reference sequence). Written as DNA, the CDR3 is TGTGCCAGCAACTCCGACGGGACGGTAAACTATGGCTACACCTTC. Amino acids: CASNSDGTVNYGYTF.

The table lists this clonotype with many counts. The chain links TRBV5-1 to TRBJ2-1, with 7 bases fitting TRBD1. Germline assignment: CDR1 SGHRS and CDR2 YFSETQ. V was clipped by 4 bases and J by 7 bases; unmatched bases: 5. This CDR3 has 13 residues. Written as DNA, the CDR3 is TGCGCCAGCAGCCCCACGGACAGGAATGAGCAGTTCTTC. Translation gives CASSPTDRNEQFF.

The chain recombines TRBV29-1 with TRBJ2-7; D remains unclear. The CDR3 is 12 residues long. Germline V gives CDR1 SQVTM, CDR2 ANQGSEA. Deletions cut 6 bases from V and 3 bases from J, with 12 bases between. The CDR3, as DNA: TGCAGCGTCTCCCGTGATAACTACGAGCAGTACTTC. Translating it yields CSVSRDNYEQYF.

This clonotype was observed at least ten times. This chain connects TRBV27 to TRBJ1-5; D call uncertain. The CDR3 runs to 16 residues. V lost 2 bases to trimming and J lost 0 bases, with 11 bases between them. Per the germline V gene, CDR1 is MNHEY and CDR2 is SMNVEV (reference sequence). The CDR3 protein is CASSLNGANSNQPQHF. The CDR3 DNA is TGTGCCAGCAGTTTAAACGGCGCAAATAGCAATCAGCCCCAGCATTTT.

This clonotype was seen many times. V gene TRBV12-3 or TRBV12-4 combines with J gene TRBJ1-2, with D perhaps matching TRBD1 (6 bases). The CDR3 runs to 13 residues. With 6 bases removed from V and 4 bases from J, the gap between germline ends came to 12 bases. In DNA, the CDR3 is TGTGCCAGCAGCTTGGGGGGCGGCTATGGCTACACCTTC. Its translation is CASSLGGGYGYTF.

The chain carries TRBV9 and TRBJ2-1; D is undetermined. The length of the CDR3 is 15 residues. V dropped 1 base and J dropped 4 bases, with 12 bases sitting between them. From germline, CDR1 is SGDLS and CDR2 YYNGEE. CDR3: CASSVLPNLYNEQFF. As DNA, the CDR3 is TGTGCCAGCAGCGTACTACCCAATTTATACAATGAGCAGTTCTTC.

In this sample, this clonotype turned up many times. The chain links TRBV7-2 to TRBJ2-2, with a possible D match to TRBD2 (6 bases). The CDR3 has 19 residues. The germline gives CDR1 SGHTA, CDR2 FQGNSA. V dropped 5 bases and J dropped 6 bases, with 28 bases sitting between them. The chain's CDR3 is CASSPQVAGFGSLPGELFF. CDR3 bases: TGTGCCAGCAGCCCTCAGGTTGCGGGATTTGGCTCATTACCCGGGGAGCTGTTTTTT. The full variable domain, rest sourced from reference TRBV7-2 and TRBJ2-2, is GAGVSQSPSNKVTEKGKDVELRCDPISGHTALYWYRQSLGQGLEFLIYFQGNSAPDKSGLPSDRFSAERTGGSVSTLTIQRTQQEDSAVYLCASSPQVAGFGSLPGELFFGEGSRLTVL.

The sample holds many counts of this clonotype. The gene calls are TRBV7-8 and TRBJ1-4; 7 nucleotides line up with TRBD1. The CDR3 has 14 amino acids. V lost 5 bases and J lost 4; bases outside the gene matches: 4. From germline, CDR1 is SGHVS and CDR2 FQNEAQ. The CDR3 DNA reads as TGTGCCAGCAGCCGGGACAGACGTAATGAAAAACTGTTTTTT. This encodes CASSRDRRNEKLFF.

The chain combines TRBV11-2 with TRBJ2-7, with D tentatively TRBD1 (6 bases). V shed 5 bases and J shed 2 bases, with 25 bases lying between them. CDR3 length equals 18 residues. The germline V gene has CDR1 SGHAT and CDR2 FQNNGV. For the CDR3, the DNA is TGTGCCAGCAGCCCAGACAGGTGGCGAACGGGAATCCCCTACGAGCAGTACTTC. Protein product: CASSPDRWRTGIPYEQYF.

This clonotype was counted between two and nine times. At one end, the junction sequence differs from germline, possibly due to a read error. CDR3 protein: CAGSDPLSSYNEQFF. The DNA for the CDR3 is TGTGCCGGCAGCGACCCCTTGAGCTCCTACAATGAGCAGTTCTTC. The chain has TRBV6-2 or TRBV6-3 and TRBJ2-1; no firm D call. From germline, CDR1 is MNHEY and CDR2 SVGEGT. This CDR3 is built from 15 residues.

The chain joins TRBV20-1 to TRBJ2-7, with D perhaps matching TRBD2 (6 bases). The CDR3 length is 14 residues. V lost 7 bases and J lost 2, with 18 bases in between. Looked up from germline, CDR1 is DFQATT and CDR2 is SNEGSKA (reference sequence). The CDR3 reads CSVRGGAQTYEQYF. CDR3 nucleotides: TGCAGTGTCCGGGGCGGGGCGCAGACCTACGAGCAGTACTTC.

V usage is TRBV6-1 and J usage is TRBJ2-7; 8 bases line up with TRBD2. The V and J ends lost 7 bases and 2 bases, in that order; junction bases with no gene match: 4. Germline CDR1 MNHNS, CDR2 SASEGT. This CDR3 contains 13 residues. Here the CDR3 reads CASTGGPTYEQYF. The CDR3 DNA sequence: TGTGCCAGCACGGGGGGGCCAACCTACGAGCAGTACTTC.

This clonotype was observed at least ten times. The gene calls are TRBV20-1 and TRBJ2-3, with 10 bases identical to TRBD2. CDR3 length: 15 amino acids. V lost 7 bases to trimming and J lost 4 bases; unmatched junction nucleotides: 11. Per the germline V gene, CDR1 is DFQATT and CDR2 is SNEGSKA (reference sequence). The CDR3 bases are TGCAGTGGAGAGGGCCTAGCGGGAGCCCCAGATACGCAGTATTTT. Translating it yields CSGEGLAGAPDTQYF.

In its sample, this clonotype was seen many times. The chain is built from TRBV6-5 and TRBJ2-1; TRBD2 aligns across 7 bases. V trimming: 0 bases; J trimming: 2 bases; junction bases outside the gene matches: 4. The CDR3 is 16 residues long. Germline V gives CDR1 MNHEY, CDR2 SVGAGI. DNA for the CDR3: TGTGCCAGCAGTTACTCAGGAGCGGGACCCTACAATGAGCAGTTCTTC. Protein: CASSYSGAGPYNEQFF.

The V gene is TRBV19, the J gene TRBJ1-1; 7 bases map to TRBD1. Germline V gene lookup returns CDR1 LNHDA and CDR2 SQIVND (reference sequence). The CDR3 has 15 residues. The J segment lost 4 bases and the V segment lost 6 bases, leaving 11 bases of the junction unmatched. The CDR3 nucleotides are TGTGCCAGTAGACCCGGACAGGCCTCCGGCACTGAAGCTTTCTTT. Residues: CASRPGQASGTEAFF.